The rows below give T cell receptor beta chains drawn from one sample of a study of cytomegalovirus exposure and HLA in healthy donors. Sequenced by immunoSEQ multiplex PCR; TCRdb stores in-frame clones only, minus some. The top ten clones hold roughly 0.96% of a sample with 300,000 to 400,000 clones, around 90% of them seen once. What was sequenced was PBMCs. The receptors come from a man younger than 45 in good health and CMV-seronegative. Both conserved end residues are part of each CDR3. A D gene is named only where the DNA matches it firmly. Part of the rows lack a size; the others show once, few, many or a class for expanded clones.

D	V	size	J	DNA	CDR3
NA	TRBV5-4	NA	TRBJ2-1	TGTGCCAGTTGTCAGCGGAGCTCCTACAATGAGCAGTTCTTC	CASCQRSSYNEQFF
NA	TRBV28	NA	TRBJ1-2	TGTGCCAGCAGTTTATTATTCGTCTACACCTTC	CASSLLFVYTF
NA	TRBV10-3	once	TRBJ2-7	TGTGCCATCTCCCCTTGGAGGGCAAAACCCTACGAGCAGTACTTC	CAISPWRAKPYEQYF
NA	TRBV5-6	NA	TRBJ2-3	TGTGCCAGCAGCTTGGTTCGCGGCAGGGACACAGATACGCAGTATTTT	CASSLVRGRDTDTQYF
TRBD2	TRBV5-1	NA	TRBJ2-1	TGCGCCAGCAGCGTGACTAGCGGGGGGCCCAATGAGCAGTTCTTC	CASSVTSGGPNEQFF
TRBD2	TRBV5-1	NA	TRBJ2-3	TGCGCCAGCAGCTTGGCCATCAGGACTAGCAGGACAGATACGCAGTATTTT	CASSLAIRTSRTDTQYF
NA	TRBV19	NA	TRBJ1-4	TGTGCCAGTAGGAACTTGTTGCAGGGGACTAATGAAAAACTGTTTTTT	CASRNLLQGTNEKLFF
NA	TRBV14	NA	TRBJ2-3	TGTGCCAGCGGTCTAGCCTCCCCTAATCGGGGCACAGATACGCAGTATTTT	CASGLASPNRGTDTQYF
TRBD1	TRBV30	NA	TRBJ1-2	TGTGCCTGGACTATCTCGGACAGGGGGCGGCATGGCTACACCTTC	CAWTISDRGRHGYTF
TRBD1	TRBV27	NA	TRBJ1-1	TGTGCCAGCAGCACTCGGGACAGGCCGAACACTGAAGCTTTCTTT	CASSTRDRPNTEAFF
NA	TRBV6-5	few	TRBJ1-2	TGTGCCAGCAGAGAAGCCCCACAGGGCTACACCTTC	CASREAPQGYTF
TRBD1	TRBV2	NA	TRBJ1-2	TGTGCCAGCAGTGATCAGGACAGGGGTTACTATGGCTACACCTTC	CASSDQDRGYYGYTF
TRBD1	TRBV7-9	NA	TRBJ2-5	TGTGCCAGCAGCTCGGGGCAGGGGGTCGTAGAGACCCAGTACTTC	CASSSGQGVVETQYF
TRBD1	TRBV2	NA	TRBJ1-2	TGTGCCAGCAGTGAGTCTTGGGCAGGGGGCGAATATGGCTACACCTTC	CASSESWAGGEYGYTF
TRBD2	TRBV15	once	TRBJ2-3	TGTGCCACCAGCAGAGCAAGCGGGGGACCAGATACGCAGTATTTT	CATSRASGGPDTQYF
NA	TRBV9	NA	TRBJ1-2	TGTGCCAGCAGCGGCCGGGACTACACCTTC	CASSGRDYTF
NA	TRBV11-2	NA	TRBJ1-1	TGTGCCAGCAGCGACACATCAGGGGTGAACACTGAAGCTTTCTTT	CASSDTSGVNTEAFF
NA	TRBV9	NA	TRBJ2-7	TGTGCCAGCAGCGTGATGGCCGGGGGAGGCCCAGGAGAGCAGTACTTC	CASSVMAGGGPGEQYF
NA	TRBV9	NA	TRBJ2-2	TGTGCCAGCAGCCTCCCGGGACTTAAACCCGGGGAGCTGTTTTTT	CASSLPGLKPGELFF
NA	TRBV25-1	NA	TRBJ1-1	TGTGCCAGCAGTGACGGTTTTCCTACTGAAGCTTTCTTT	CASSDGFPTEAFF
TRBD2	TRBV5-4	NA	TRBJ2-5	TGTGCCAGCAGCGTGTATAGCGGGGGGCGTGAGACCCAGTACTTC	CASSVYSGGRETQYF
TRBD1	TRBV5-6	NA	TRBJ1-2	TGTGCCAGCAGCTCCGGAAACAGGGGGTATGGCTACACCTTC	CASSSGNRGYGYTF
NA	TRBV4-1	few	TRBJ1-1	TGCGCCAGCAGCCAAGTCGGGGAAAACGGTGAAGCTTTCTTT	CASSQVGENGEAFF
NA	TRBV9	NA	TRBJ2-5	TGTGCCAGCAGCGGACAGCTCCAAGAGACCCAGTACTTC	CASSGQLQETQYF
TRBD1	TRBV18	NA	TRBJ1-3	TGTGCCAGCTCACCCGGGACAGAAGGAAACACCATATATTTT	CASSPGTEGNTIYF
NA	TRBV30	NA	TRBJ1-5	TGTGCCTTACGACAGGGCAATCAGCCCCAGCATTTT	CALRQGNQPQHF
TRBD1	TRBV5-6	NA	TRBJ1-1	TGTGCCAGCAGCTTGGCCGGACAGGGTTCGACTGAAGCTTTCTTT	CASSLAGQGSTEAFF
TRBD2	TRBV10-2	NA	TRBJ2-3	TGCGCCAGCAGCCGCGGGGCGGGGGGCCGCACAGATACGCAGTATTTT	CASSRGAGGRTDTQYF
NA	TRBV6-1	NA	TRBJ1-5	TGTGCCAGCAATTCAGGGTTTAGCAATCAGCCCCAGCATTTT	CASNSGFSNQPQHF
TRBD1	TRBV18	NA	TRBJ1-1	TGTGCCAGCTCACCGGTCCGGCGCGATGGGACAGGGAGGACTGAAGCTTTCTTT	CASSPVRRDGTGRTEAFF
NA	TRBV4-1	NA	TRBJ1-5	TGCGCCAGCAGCCAAGAAATCCCCCTGGGTTTCGTCAGGCAGCCCCAGCATTTT	CASSQEIPLGFVRQPQHF
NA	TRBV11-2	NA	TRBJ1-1	TGTGCCAGCAGCTTAGCGGTAGGCGGGGGGAACACTGAAGCTTTCTTT	CASSLAVGGGNTEAFF
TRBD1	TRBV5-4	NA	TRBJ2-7	TGTGCCAGCAGCTTTACAGGGGTCGAGCAGTACTTC	CASSFTGVEQYF
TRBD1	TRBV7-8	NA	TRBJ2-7	TGTGCCAGCAGCCCGGGACAGGGAACACAGCAGTACTTC	CASSPGQGTQQYF
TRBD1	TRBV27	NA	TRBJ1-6	TGTGCCAGCAGTTCATGGGACAGGGGCGGTTCACCCCTCCACTTT	CASSSWDRGGSPLHF
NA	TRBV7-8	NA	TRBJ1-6	TGTGCCAGCAGCTTAGGGTCGATCCAGGGCCCTAGCTCCTATAATTCACCCCTCCACTTT	CASSLGSIQGPSSYNSPLHF
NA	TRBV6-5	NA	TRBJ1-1	TGTGCCAGCGTATCGTCAGGGAAGACTGAAGCTTTCTTT	CASVSSGKTEAFF
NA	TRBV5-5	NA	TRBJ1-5	TGTGCCAGCAGCGTTCAACCGGGGAAGAGCAATCAGCCCCAGCATTTT	CASSVQPGKSNQPQHF
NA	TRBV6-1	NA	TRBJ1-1	TGTGCCAGCAGTGAATCGGGGGGAGGCGCCGGGGCTGAAGCTTTCTTT	CASSESGGGAGAEAFF
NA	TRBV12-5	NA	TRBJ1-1	TGTGCTAGTGGTTTTTCCTTAGCCAGGGCGAACACTGAAGCTTTCTTT	CASGFSLARANTEAFF
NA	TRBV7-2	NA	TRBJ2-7	TGTGCCAGCAGCTTTGCGGCAGGGGCCTACGAGCAGTACTTC	CASSFAAGAYEQYF
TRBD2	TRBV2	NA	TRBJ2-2	TGTGCCAGCAGTGATCGTAGCGGGGGGGCCGCCGGGGAGCTGTTTTTT	CASSDRSGGAAGELFF
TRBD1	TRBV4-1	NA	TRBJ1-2	TGCGCCAGCAGCCCACTGACAGGGGGCGTCTATGGCTACACCTTC	CASSPLTGGVYGYTF
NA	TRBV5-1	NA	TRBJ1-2	TGCGCCAGCAGCCCCTGGGGGGACTATGGCTACACCTTC	CASSPWGDYGYTF
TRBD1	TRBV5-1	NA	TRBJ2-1	TGCGCCAGCAAGATCGTGCCGGGACAGGGACGCAATGAGCAGTTCTTC	CASKIVPGQGRNEQFF
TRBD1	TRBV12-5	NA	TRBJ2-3	TGTGCTAGTGGTCTCGGGACAGGGTGGACAGATACGCAGTATTTT	CASGLGTGWTDTQYF
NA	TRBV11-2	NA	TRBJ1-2	TGTGCCAGCAGCCCCCGGGAGGGTGGCTATGGCTACACCTTC	CASSPREGGYGYTF
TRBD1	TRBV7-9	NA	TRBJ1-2	TGTGCCAGCAGCATTACGACAGGGGGCGCAGGTGGCTACACCTTC	CASSITTGGAGGYTF
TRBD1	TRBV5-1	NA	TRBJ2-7	TGCGCCAGCAGTCCCGCCCAGGGACAGGGCTCCGAGCAGTACTTC	CASSPAQGQGSEQYF
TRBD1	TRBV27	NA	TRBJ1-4	TGTGCCAGCAGTTTATCAGGACAGGGGGGAGATGAAAAACTGTTTTTT	CASSLSGQGGDEKLFF
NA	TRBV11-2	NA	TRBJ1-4	TGTGCCAGCAGCTTATGGGGGCAGGGTGAAAAACTGTTTTTT	CASSLWGQGEKLFF
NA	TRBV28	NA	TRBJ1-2	TGTGCCAGCAGTCTCACCGGACAGTTAAACTATGGCTACACCTTC	CASSLTGQLNYGYTF
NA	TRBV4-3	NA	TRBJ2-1	TGCGCCAGCAGCCCTAGGGAGACATACTACAATGAGCAGTTCTTC	CASSPRETYYNEQFF
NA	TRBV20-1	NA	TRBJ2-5	TGCAGTGCTTCGGGGGAGGAGACCCAGTACTTC	CSASGEETQYF
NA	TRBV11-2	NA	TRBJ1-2	TGTGCCAGCAGGCTAGCCGCCACTAACTATGGCTACACCTTC	CASRLAATNYGYTF
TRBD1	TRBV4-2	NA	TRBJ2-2	TGTGCCAGCAGCCGGGACAGGGTTACCGGGGAGCTGTTTTTT	CASSRDRVTGELFF
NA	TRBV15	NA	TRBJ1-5	TGTGCCACCAGCAGAGATACATCAGGGGTCACTCAGCCCCAGCATTTT	CATSRDTSGVTQPQHF
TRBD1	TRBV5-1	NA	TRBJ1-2	TGCGCCAGCAGCCTCCGGGACAGGGAGGGCTACACCTTC	CASSLRDREGYTF